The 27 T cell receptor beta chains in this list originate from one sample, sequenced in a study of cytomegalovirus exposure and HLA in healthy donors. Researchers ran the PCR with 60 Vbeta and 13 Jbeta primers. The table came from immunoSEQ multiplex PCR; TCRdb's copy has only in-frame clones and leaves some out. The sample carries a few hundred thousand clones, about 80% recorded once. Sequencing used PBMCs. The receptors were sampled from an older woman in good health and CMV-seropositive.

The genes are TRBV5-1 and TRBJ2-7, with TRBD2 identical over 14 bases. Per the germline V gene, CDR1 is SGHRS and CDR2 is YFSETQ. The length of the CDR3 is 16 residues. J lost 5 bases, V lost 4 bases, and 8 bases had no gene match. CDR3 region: CASSPRTSGRTDEQYF. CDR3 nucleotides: TGCGCCAGCAGCCCACGGACTAGCGGGAGGACCGACGAGCAGTACTTC.

The CDR3 DNA follows: TGTGCCAGCAGTTCTCAGGGGGTGCGCACAGATACGCAGTATTTT. Amino acids: CASSSQGVRTDTQYF. The chain uses TRBV6-6 and TRBJ2-3; TRBD1 matches at 7 bases. Germline CDR1 reads MNHNY; CDR2 reads SVGAGI (reference sequence). The CDR3 length is 15 residues. V lost 4 bases to trimming and J lost 1 base; unmatched junction nucleotides: 5.

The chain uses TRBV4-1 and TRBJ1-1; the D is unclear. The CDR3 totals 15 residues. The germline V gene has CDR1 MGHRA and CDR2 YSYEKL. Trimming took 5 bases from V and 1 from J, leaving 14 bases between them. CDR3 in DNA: TGCGCCAGCAGCAAATTGGGGAGCCGGAACACTGAAGCTTTCTTT. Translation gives CASSKLGSRNTEAFF.

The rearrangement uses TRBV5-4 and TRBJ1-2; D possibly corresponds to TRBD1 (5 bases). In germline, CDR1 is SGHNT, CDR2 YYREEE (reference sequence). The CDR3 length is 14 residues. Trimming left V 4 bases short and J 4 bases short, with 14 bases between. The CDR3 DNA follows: TGTGCCAGCAGCGCATGGTCCGGGGGCTATGGCTACACCTTC. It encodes CASSAWSGGYGYTF.

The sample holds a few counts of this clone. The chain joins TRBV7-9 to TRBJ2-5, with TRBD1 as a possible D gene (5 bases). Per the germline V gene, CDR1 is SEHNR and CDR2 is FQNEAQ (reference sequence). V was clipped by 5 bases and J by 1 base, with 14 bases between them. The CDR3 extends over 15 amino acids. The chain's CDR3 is CASSILAGSQETQYF. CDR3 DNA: TGTGCCAGCAGCATATTAGCAGGGTCCCAAGAGACCCAGTACTTC.

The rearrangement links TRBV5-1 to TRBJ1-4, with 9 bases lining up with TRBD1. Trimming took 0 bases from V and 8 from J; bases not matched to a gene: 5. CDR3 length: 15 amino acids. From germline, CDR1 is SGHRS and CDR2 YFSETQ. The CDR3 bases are TGCGCCAGCAGCTTGGAGGGACAGGGATCCGAAAAACTGTTTTTT. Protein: CASSLEGQGSEKLFF.

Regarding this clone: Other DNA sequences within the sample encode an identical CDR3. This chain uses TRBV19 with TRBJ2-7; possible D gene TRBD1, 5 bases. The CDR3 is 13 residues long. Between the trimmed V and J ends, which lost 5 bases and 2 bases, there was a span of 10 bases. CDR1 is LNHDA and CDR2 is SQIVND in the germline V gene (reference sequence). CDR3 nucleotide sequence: TGTGCCAGTAGTTCCGGACACCCCTACGAGCAGTACTTC. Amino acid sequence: CASSSGHPYEQYF. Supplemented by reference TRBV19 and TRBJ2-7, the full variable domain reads DGGITQSPKYLFRKEGQNVTLSCEQNLNHDAMYWYRQDPGQGLRLIYYSQIVNDFQKGDIAEGYSVSREKKESFPLTVTSAQKNPTAFYLCASSSGHPYEQYFGPGTRLTVT.

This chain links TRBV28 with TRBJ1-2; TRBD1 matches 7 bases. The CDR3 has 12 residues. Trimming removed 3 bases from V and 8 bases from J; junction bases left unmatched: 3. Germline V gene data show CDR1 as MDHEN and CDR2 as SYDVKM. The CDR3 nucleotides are TGTGCCAGCAGTTTCACAGGGGAAGGCTACACCTTC. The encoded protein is CASSFTGEGYTF.

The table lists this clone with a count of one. CDR3: CASSIAPPGQGGSYEQYF. DNA of the CDR3: TGTGCCAGTAGTATAGCCCCCCCGGGACAGGGAGGATCCTACGAGCAGTACTTC. This chain uses TRBV19 with TRBJ2-7; 9 nucleotides align to TRBD1. The CDR3 extends over 18 amino acids. The junction had 11 bases not matched to a gene; V was cut back by 1 base and J by 1 base. Germline loops: CDR1 LNHDA, CDR2 SQIVND (reference sequence).

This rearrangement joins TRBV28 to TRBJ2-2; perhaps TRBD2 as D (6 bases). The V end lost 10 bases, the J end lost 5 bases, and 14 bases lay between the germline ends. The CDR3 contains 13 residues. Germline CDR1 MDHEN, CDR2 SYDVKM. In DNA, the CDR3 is TGTGCCACAGGAGGGTCAGTAACCGGGGAGCTGTTTTTT. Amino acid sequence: CATGGSVTGELFF.

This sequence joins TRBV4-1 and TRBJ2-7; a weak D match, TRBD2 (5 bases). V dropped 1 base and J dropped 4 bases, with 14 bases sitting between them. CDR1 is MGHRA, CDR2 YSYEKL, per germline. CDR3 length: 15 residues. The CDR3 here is CASSQGSGGYYEQYF. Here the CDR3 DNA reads TGCGCCAGCAGCCAAGGGTCGGGCGGGTATTACGAGCAGTACTTC.

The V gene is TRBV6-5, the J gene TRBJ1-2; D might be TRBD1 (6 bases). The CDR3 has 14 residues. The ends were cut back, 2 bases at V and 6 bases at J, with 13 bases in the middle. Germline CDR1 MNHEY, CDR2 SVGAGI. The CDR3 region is CASSYRTDSNGYTF. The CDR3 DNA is TGTGCCAGCAGTTACCGGACAGATAGCAATGGCTACACCTTC.

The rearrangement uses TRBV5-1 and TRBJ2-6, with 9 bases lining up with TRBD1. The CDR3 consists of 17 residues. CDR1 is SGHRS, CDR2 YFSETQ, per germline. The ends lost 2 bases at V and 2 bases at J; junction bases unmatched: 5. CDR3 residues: CASSLWGQGTGANVLTF. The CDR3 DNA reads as TGCGCCAGCAGCTTATGGGGACAGGGTACTGGGGCCAACGTCCTGACTTTC.

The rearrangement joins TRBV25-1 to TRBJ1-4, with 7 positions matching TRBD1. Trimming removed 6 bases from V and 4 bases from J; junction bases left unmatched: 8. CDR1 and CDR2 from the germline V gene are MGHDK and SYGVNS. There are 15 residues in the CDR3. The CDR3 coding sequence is TGTGCCAGCAGGGAAACAGGGGTGAATAATGAAAAACTGTTTTTT. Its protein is CASRETGVNNEKLFF.

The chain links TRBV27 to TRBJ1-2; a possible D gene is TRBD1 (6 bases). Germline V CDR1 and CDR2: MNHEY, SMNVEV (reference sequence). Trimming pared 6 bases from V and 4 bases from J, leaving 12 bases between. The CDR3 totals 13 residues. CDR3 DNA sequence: TGTGCCAGCAGACCGGACAGTCTCTATGGCTACACCTTC. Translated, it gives CASRPDSLYGYTF.

The chain's CDR3 is CASSQNSGRTLGEQFF. CDR3 bases: TGCGCCAGCAGCCAGAATAGCGGGAGGACCCTCGGGGAGCAGTTCTTC. The rearrangement uses TRBV4-1 and TRBJ2-1; 10 nucleotides line up with TRBD2. V shed 3 bases and J 10 bases; nucleotides not matched to a gene: 12. The CDR3 sequence is 16 residues long. Looked up from germline, CDR1 is MGHRA and CDR2 is YSYEKL.

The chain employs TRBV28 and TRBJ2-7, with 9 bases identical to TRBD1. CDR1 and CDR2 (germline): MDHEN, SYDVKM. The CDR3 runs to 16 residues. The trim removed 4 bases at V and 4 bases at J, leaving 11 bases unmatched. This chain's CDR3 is CASSSSSGQGRYEQYF. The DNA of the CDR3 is TGTGCCAGCAGTTCCTCCTCGGGACAGGGACGGTACGAGCAGTACTTC.

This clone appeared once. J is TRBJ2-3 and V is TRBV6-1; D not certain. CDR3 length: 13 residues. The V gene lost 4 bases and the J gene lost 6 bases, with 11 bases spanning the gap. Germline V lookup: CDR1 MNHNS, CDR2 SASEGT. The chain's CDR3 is CASSGLWRDTQYF. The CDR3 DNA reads TGTGCCAGCAGTGGCCTGTGGCGGGATACGCAGTATTTT.

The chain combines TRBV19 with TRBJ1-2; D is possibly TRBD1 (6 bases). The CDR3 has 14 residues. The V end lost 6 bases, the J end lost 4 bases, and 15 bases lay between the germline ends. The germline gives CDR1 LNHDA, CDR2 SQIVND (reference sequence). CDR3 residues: CASRIGQLGYGYTF. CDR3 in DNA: TGTGCCAGTAGGATTGGACAGCTGGGCTATGGCTACACCTTC.

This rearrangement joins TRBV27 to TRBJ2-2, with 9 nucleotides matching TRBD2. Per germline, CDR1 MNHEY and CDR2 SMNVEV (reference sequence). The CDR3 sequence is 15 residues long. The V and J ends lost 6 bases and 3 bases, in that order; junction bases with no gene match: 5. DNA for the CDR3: TGTGCCAGCAGCCAGACTAGCGGATACACCGGGGAGCTGTTTTTT. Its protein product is CASSQTSGYTGELFF.

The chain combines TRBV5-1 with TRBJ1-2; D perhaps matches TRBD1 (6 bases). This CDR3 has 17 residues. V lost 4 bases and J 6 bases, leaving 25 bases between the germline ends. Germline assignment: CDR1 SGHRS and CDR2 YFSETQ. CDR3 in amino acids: CASSPGAGESASHGYTF. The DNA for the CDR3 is TGCGCCAGCAGCCCGGGGGCGGGGGAATCAGCGAGTCATGGCTACACCTTC.

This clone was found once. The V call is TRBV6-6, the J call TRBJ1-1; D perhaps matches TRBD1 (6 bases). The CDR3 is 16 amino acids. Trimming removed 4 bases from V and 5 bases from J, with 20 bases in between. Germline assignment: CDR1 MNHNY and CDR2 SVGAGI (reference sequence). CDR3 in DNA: TGTGCCAGCAGTTCTCCTGCCGGGACAATGGGAACTGAAGCTTTCTTT. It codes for CASSSPAGTMGTEAFF.

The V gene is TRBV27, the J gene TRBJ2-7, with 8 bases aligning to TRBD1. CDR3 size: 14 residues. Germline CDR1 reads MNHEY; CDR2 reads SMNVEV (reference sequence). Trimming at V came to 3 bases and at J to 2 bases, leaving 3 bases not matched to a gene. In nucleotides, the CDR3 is TGTGCCAGCAGTTTCGGGACAGGCCCCTACGAGCAGTACTTC. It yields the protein CASSFGTGPYEQYF.

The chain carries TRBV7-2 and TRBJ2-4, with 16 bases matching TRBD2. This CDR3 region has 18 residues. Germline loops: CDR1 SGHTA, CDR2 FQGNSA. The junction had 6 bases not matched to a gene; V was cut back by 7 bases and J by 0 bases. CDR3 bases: TGTGCCAGCAATTTGGGGACTAGCGGGAGGGTAGCCAAAAACATTCAGTACTTC. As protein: CASNLGTSGRVAKNIQYF. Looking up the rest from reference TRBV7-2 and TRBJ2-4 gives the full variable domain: GAGVSQSPSNKVTEKGKDVELRCDPISGHTALYWYRQSLGQGLEFLIYFQGNSAPDKSGLPSDRFSAERTGGSVSTLTIQRTQQEDSAVYLCASNLGTSGRVAKNIQYFGAGTRLSVL.

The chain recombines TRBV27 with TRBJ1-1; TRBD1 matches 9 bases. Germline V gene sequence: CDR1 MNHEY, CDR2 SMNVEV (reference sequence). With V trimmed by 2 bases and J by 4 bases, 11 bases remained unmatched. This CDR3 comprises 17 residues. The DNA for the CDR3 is TGTGCCAGCAGTTTAGGACGACCGGGACAGGGTATCACTGAAGCTTTCTTT. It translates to CASSLGRPGQGITEAFF.

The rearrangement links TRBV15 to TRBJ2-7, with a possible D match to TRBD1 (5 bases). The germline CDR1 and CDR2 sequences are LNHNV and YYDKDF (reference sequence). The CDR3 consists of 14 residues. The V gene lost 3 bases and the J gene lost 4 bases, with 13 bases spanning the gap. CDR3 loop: CATSRQGYGYEQYF. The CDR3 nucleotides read TGTGCCACCAGCAGGCAGGGTTATGGGTACGAGCAGTACTTC. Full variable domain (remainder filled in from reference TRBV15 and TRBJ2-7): DAMVIQNPRYQVTQFGKPVTLSCSQTLNHNVMYWYQQKSSQAPKLLFHYYDKDFNNEADTPDNFQSRRPNTSFCFLDIRSPGLGDTAMYLCATSRQGYGYEQYFGPGTRLTVT.

As DNA, the CDR3 is TGCGCCAGCAGCCAAGAGGGGGGACTAGCGGGAGGCAGTTACGAGCAGTACTTC. It specifies CASSQEGGLAGGSYEQYF. The chain couples TRBV4-1 to TRBJ2-5; TRBD2 aligns across 15 bases. The J call could be wrong; TRBJ2-7 is a better fit for the DNA end. Germline values: CDR1 MGHRA, CDR2 YSYEKL. The CDR3 is made up of 18 amino acids.